This is a list of T cell receptor beta chains from one sample in a study of identical twins. TCRdb analysed the 5' RACE reads with MiXCR anew, one entry per CDR3 protein. The sample has a few hundred thousand distinct CDR3 sequences; around 9.7% are singletons. These data were likewise used in another study, on yellow fever vaccine responses in identical twins.

The sequenced material came from CD8+ T cells sorted from blood. These receptors all come from a young woman in good health. CDR3s include the opening cysteine and the closing phenylalanine or tryptophan. A D gene is named only where the DNA matches it firmly. Not every row has a clone size; where given, it reads once, few, many or a size class.

clone size	D gene	V gene	J gene	CDR3 protein	CDR3 DNA
many	.	TRBV9	TRBJ1-4	CASSSHRDSEKLFF	TGTGCCAGCAGCTCCCACAGGGATTCTGAAAAACTGTTTTTT
.	.	TRBV4-1	TRBJ2-2	CASSQEAGHNTGELFF	TGCGCCAGCAGCCAAGAGGCAGGACATAACACCGGGGAGCTGTTTTTT
many	.	TRBV24-1	TRBJ2-5	CANSYKSRSVTQYF	TGTGCCAACTCCTATAAAAGCCGATCCGTGACCCAGTACTTC
few	.	TRBV7-8	TRBJ1-1	CASSLAATDSFF	TGTGCCAGCAGCTTAGCAGCAACCGACTCTTTCTTT
few	TRBD2	TRBV4-2	TRBJ2-2	CASSQGLAGVDTGELFF	TGTGCCAGCAGCCAAGGACTAGCGGGAGTTGACACCGGGGAGCTGTTTTTT
.	.	TRBV19	TRBJ1-1	CASSIGHRNTEAFF	TGTGCCAGTAGTATCGGACACAGGAACACTGAAGCTTTCTTT
many	.	TRBV4-1	TRBJ2-1	CASSPTDNEQFF	TGCGCCAGCAGCCCGACAGATAATGAGCAGTTCTTC
many	.	TRBV29-1	TRBJ2-1	CSVGRAGHYNEQFF	TGCAGCGTTGGGAGAGCGGGACATTACAATGAGCAGTTCTTC
.	TRBD1	TRBV7-6	TRBJ1-2	CASSQLGQNYGYTF	TGTGCCAGCAGCCAATTGGGACAGAACTATGGCTACACCTTC
many	.	TRBV28	TRBJ1-5	CASSFVQGSQPQHF	TGTGCCAGCAGTTTCGTGCAGGGAAGCCAGCCCCAGCATTTT
few	TRBD1	TRBV20-1	TRBJ2-7	CSAQQGVSYEQYF	TGCAGTGCCCAACAGGGGGTCTCCTACGAGCAGTACTTC
many	.	TRBV25-1	TRBJ2-7	CASSDYPLLGLDEQYF	TGTGCCAGCAGTGATTACCCGCTTCTGGGTCTCGACGAGCAGTACTTC
many	TRBD2	TRBV15	TRBJ2-1	CATSRVPLADHYNEQFF	TGTGCCACCAGCAGAGTCCCCCTAGCGGACCATTACAATGAGCAGTTCTTC
many	.	TRBV5-1	TRBJ2-7	CASSPTSGSAYEQYF	TGCGCCAGCAGCCCGACCTCAGGGTCGGCCTACGAGCAGTACTTC
.	.	TRBV7-8	TRBJ2-5	CASSLAGASQETQYF	TGTGCCAGCAGCTTAGCGGGCGCAAGCCAAGAGACCCAGTACTTC
.	TRBD1	TRBV30	TRBJ2-7	CAWRPGGSYEQYF	TGTGCCTGGAGGCCAGGGGGATCCTACGAGCAGTACTTC
.	TRBD2	TRBV27	TRBJ2-1	CASSSQTSVHNEQFF	TGTGCCAGCAGTTCCCAGACTAGCGTCCACAATGAGCAGTTCTTC
.	TRBD1	TRBV29-1	TRBJ1-3	CSVQQGPSGNTIYF	TGCAGCGTTCAACAGGGGCCCTCTGGAAACACCATATATTTT
few	TRBD1	TRBV4-3	TRBJ2-5	CASSQGGDRWFSETQYF	TGCGCCAGCAGCCAAGGGGGGGACAGGTGGTTTTCAGAGACCCAGTACTTC
few	TRBD2	TRBV20-1	TRBJ2-7	CSALRTSGFDEQYF	TGCAGTGCTCTCCGGACTAGCGGGTTTGATGAGCAGTACTTC
.	.	TRBV4-3	TRBJ2-7	CASSQARSYEQYF	TGCGCCAGCAGTCAAGCCCGCTCCTACGAGCAGTACTTC
few	TRBD2	TRBV3-1	TRBJ2-7	CASSQVTSYYEQYF	TGTGCCAGCAGCCAAGTGACTAGCTACTACGAGCAGTACTTC
many	.	TRBV7-9	TRBJ2-7	CASSLVQTYEQYF	TGTGCCAGCAGCTTAGTTCAGACCTACGAGCAGTACTTC
.	.	TRBV6-4	TRBJ2-2	CASKVDNTHTGELFF	TGTGCCAGCAAAGTGGACAACACCCACACCGGGGAGCTGTTTTTT
many	.	TRBV15	TRBJ1-5	CATSRPAGSINQPQHF	TGTGCCACCAGCAGACCTGCCGGCAGTATCAATCAGCCCCAGCATTTT
.	.	TRBV6-5	TRBJ2-1	CASSYDSEVTNEQFF	TGTGCCAGCAGTTACGACTCGGAGGTGACCAATGAGCAGTTCTTC
.	.	TRBV7-2	TRBJ2-3	CASSLPPGDTQYF	TGTGCCAGCAGCTTACCCCCTGGAGATACGCAGTATTTT
few	.	TRBV6-1	TRBJ2-3	CASGPYSEADTQYF	TGTGCCAGCGGACCTTATAGCGAGGCAGATACGCAGTATTTT
few	.	TRBV7-9	TRBJ1-2	CASSGEDRSVHGYTF	TGTGCCAGCAGCGGAGAAGACAGGAGCGTTCATGGCTACACCTTC
.	.	TRBV2	TRBJ2-7	CASRDSQAAPYEQYF	TGTGCCAGCCGGGACTCCCAAGCGGCCCCCTACGAGCAGTACTTC
.	.	TRBV15	TRBJ2-2	CAISGLQGLNTGELFF	TGTGCCATCAGCGGGCTACAGGGATTGAACACCGGGGAGCTGTTTTTT
.	.	TRBV19	TRBJ2-2	CASTPKNTGELFF	TGTGCCAGTACTCCCAAGAACACCGGGGAGCTGTTTTTT
few	.	TRBV20-1	TRBJ2-4	CSALFSGLLDQNIQYF	TGCAGTGCTCTTTTTTCAGGGCTTTTGGATCAAAACATTCAGTACTTC
many	.	TRBV9	TRBJ1-2	CASSDPREGPLRNYGYTF	TGTGCCAGCAGCGATCCACGTGAGGGGCCCCTCCGGAACTATGGCTACACCTTC
few	TRBD2	TRBV6-5	TRBJ2-7	CASSSGLAGNDYEQYF	TGTGCCAGCAGTTCCGGACTAGCGGGGAATGACTACGAGCAGTACTTC
many	.	TRBV6-2/TRBV6-3	TRBJ2-1	CASSYPRRFVYNEQFF	TGTGCCAGCAGTTACCCCCGCCGTTTCGTCTACAATGAGCAGTTCTTC
many	.	TRBV12-3/TRBV12-4	TRBJ1-3	CASSSFRGSLAGNTIYF	TGTGCCAGCAGTTCTTTTAGAGGGTCTCTTGCTGGAAACACCATATATTTT
few	.	TRBV6-4	TRBJ2-5	CASSEWGARSQETQYF	TGTGCCAGCAGTGAATGGGGGGCGCGAAGTCAAGAGACCCAGTACTTC
many	.	TRBV6-1	TRBJ2-2	CASSEAFLTVNTGELFF	TGTGCCAGCAGTGAAGCGTTTTTGACAGTGAACACCGGGGAGCTGTTTTTT
.	.	TRBV4-3	TRBJ2-7	CASSLESGGAAGPGDEQYF	TGCGCCAGCAGTCTTGAAAGTGGGGGAGCGGCGGGCCCTGGGGACGAGCAGTACTTC
.	TRBD1	TRBV15	TRBJ1-5	CATSKQGNSNQPQHF	TGTGCCACCAGTAAACAGGGGAATAGCAATCAGCCCCAGCATTTT